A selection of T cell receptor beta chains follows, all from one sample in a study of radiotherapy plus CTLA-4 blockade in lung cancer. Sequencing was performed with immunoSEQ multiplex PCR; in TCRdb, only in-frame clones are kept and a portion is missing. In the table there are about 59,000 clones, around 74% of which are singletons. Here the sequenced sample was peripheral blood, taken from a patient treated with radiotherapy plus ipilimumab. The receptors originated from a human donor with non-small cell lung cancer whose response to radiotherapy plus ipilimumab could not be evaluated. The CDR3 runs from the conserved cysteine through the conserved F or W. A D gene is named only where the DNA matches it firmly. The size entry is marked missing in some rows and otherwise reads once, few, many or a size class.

cdr3_aa: CASSELAKSYNEQFF
cdr3_nt: TGTGCCAGCAGTGAACTAGCTAAATCCTACAATGAGCAGTTCTTC
d_call: NA
v_call: TRBV6-1
j_call: TRBJ2-1
clone_size: NA

cdr3_aa: CASRRGSPTNYGYTF
cdr3_nt: TGTGCCAGCAGGAGAGGGAGTCCAACTAACTATGGCTACACCTTC
d_call: NA
v_call: TRBV5-6
j_call: TRBJ1-2
clone_size: NA

cdr3_aa: CASSLKANRGGWTRNYGYTF
cdr3_nt: TGTGCCAGCAGTTTAAAAGCGAACAGGGGAGGATGGACGCGCAACTATGGCTACACCTTC
d_call: TRBD1
v_call: TRBV28
j_call: TRBJ1-2
clone_size: NA

cdr3_aa: CASSRGQVSGNTIYF
cdr3_nt: TGTGCCAGCAGTAGGGGACAGGTCTCTGGAAACACCATATATTTT
d_call: TRBD1
v_call: TRBV6-5
j_call: TRBJ1-3
clone_size: NA

cdr3_aa: CASSPQTGNYGYTF
cdr3_nt: TGCGCCAGCAGCCCCCAAACAGGGAACTATGGCTACACCTTC
d_call: NA
v_call: TRBV4-1
j_call: TRBJ1-2
clone_size: NA

cdr3_aa: CAGITGGARYEQYF
cdr3_nt: TGTGCCGGAATAACCGGGGGGGCCCGCTACGAGCAGTACTTC
d_call: TRBD2
v_call: TRBV2
j_call: TRBJ2-7
clone_size: few

cdr3_aa: CASSQPLREHEQYF
cdr3_nt: TGCGCCAGCAGCCAACCCCTGAGGGAACACGAGCAGTACTTC
d_call: NA
v_call: TRBV4-1
j_call: TRBJ2-7
clone_size: NA

cdr3_aa: CASSLGSYYEQYF
cdr3_nt: TGCGCCAGCAGCTTGGGCAGTTACTACGAGCAGTACTTC
d_call: NA
v_call: TRBV5-1
j_call: TRBJ2-7
clone_size: NA

cdr3_aa: CASSQEVQGGYGYTF
cdr3_nt: TGCGCCAGCAGCCAAGAAGTGCAGGGTGGCTATGGCTACACCTTC
d_call: NA
v_call: TRBV4-1
j_call: TRBJ1-2
clone_size: once

cdr3_aa: CASSHRDRDVEQYF
cdr3_nt: TGTGCCAGCAGCCACCGGGACAGGGACGTCGAGCAGTACTTC
d_call: TRBD1
v_call: TRBV4-2
j_call: TRBJ2-7
clone_size: NA

cdr3_aa: CASSLDPWPYNEQFF
cdr3_nt: TGTGCCAGCAGCTTAGATCCGTGGCCCTACAATGAGCAGTTCTTC
d_call: NA
v_call: TRBV11-2
j_call: TRBJ2-1
clone_size: NA

cdr3_aa: CASSFDGGLTYEQYF
cdr3_nt: TGCGCCAGCAGCTTCGACGGGGGGCTGACCTACGAGCAGTACTTC
d_call: NA
v_call: TRBV5-1
j_call: TRBJ2-7
clone_size: NA

cdr3_aa: CASSPYKTGTGVQDTQYF
cdr3_nt: TGCGCCAGCAGCCCCTACAAAACCGGGACAGGGGTTCAAGATACGCAGTATTTT
d_call: TRBD1
v_call: TRBV4-3
j_call: TRBJ2-3
clone_size: NA

cdr3_aa: CASSPSGGAQETQYF
cdr3_nt: TGTGCCAGCTCACCATCCGGGGGGGCCCAAGAGACCCAGTACTTC
d_call: TRBD2
v_call: TRBV18
j_call: TRBJ2-5
clone_size: once

cdr3_aa: CASSFGLANEQYF
cdr3_nt: TGTGCCAGCAGTTTCGGGTTAGCGAACGAGCAGTACTTC
d_call: NA
v_call: TRBV2
j_call: TRBJ2-7
clone_size: NA

cdr3_aa: CASSPPAGGGEKLFF
cdr3_nt: TGTGCCAGCAGTCCCCCGGCAGGGGGCGGAGAAAAACTGTTTTTT
d_call: TRBD1
v_call: TRBV28
j_call: TRBJ1-4
clone_size: NA

cdr3_aa: CASSLAGQGTGELFF
cdr3_nt: TGCGCCAGCAGCTTGGCCGGACAGGGGACCGGGGAGCTGTTTTTT
d_call: TRBD1
v_call: TRBV5-1
j_call: TRBJ2-2
clone_size: NA

cdr3_aa: CASAFSGTEYEQYF
cdr3_nt: TGTGCCAGCGCCTTTTCCGGGACAGAGTACGAGCAGTACTTC
d_call: TRBD1
v_call: TRBV7-8
j_call: TRBJ2-7
clone_size: NA

cdr3_aa: CASSKTSGGAKETQYF
cdr3_nt: TGTGCCAGCAGCAAGACTAGCGGGGGGGCGAAAGAGACCCAGTACTTC
d_call: TRBD2
v_call: TRBV7-9
j_call: TRBJ2-5
clone_size: NA

cdr3_aa: CASSRGEGSYNEQFF
cdr3_nt: TGTGCCAGCAGCCGGGGTGAGGGCTCCTACAATGAGCAGTTCTTC
d_call: NA
v_call: TRBV6-1
j_call: TRBJ2-1
clone_size: NA

cdr3_aa: CASSSVGVGMAEAFF
cdr3_nt: TGTGCCAGCAGCTCAGTAGGGGTTGGGATGGCTGAAGCTTTCTTT
d_call: NA
v_call: TRBV11-3
j_call: TRBJ1-1
clone_size: NA

cdr3_aa: CASSQVLTGKAYEQYF
cdr3_nt: TGTGCCAGCAGCCAAGTTCTGACAGGGAAGGCCTACGAGCAGTACTTC
d_call: TRBD1
v_call: TRBV4-2
j_call: TRBJ2-7
clone_size: NA

cdr3_aa: CASTSTMTDNSPLHF
cdr3_nt: TGTGCCAGTACCTCCACCATGACAGATAATTCACCCCTCCACTTT
d_call: NA
v_call: TRBV19
j_call: TRBJ1-6
clone_size: NA

cdr3_aa: CASIRGLAGYEQYF
cdr3_nt: TGTGCCAGCATACGGGGGCTAGCGGGCTACGAGCAGTACTTC
d_call: TRBD2
v_call: TRBV6-1
j_call: TRBJ2-7
clone_size: once

cdr3_aa: CATSRDLETQYF
cdr3_nt: TGTGCCACCAGCAGAGATCTGGAGACCCAGTACTTC
d_call: NA
v_call: TRBV15
j_call: TRBJ2-5
clone_size: once

cdr3_aa: CASSLRTGNTYGYTF
cdr3_nt: TGTGCCAGCAGCCTCCGGACAGGGAATACTTATGGCTACACCTTC
d_call: TRBD1
v_call: TRBV7-6
j_call: TRBJ1-2
clone_size: NA

cdr3_aa: CASSRSLTGTSYEQYF
cdr3_nt: TGTGCCAGCAGTCGATCCCTGACAGGAACCTCCTACGAGCAGTACTTC
d_call: NA
v_call: TRBV6-4
j_call: TRBJ2-7
clone_size: few

cdr3_aa: CASLSEQGNAEAFF
cdr3_nt: TGTGCCAGTTTATCGGAACAGGGAAATGCTGAAGCTTTCTTT
d_call: NA
v_call: TRBV19
j_call: TRBJ1-1
clone_size: NA

cdr3_aa: CASSYSLQGEQYF
cdr3_nt: TGTGCCAGCAGCTATTCTTTACAGGGCGAGCAGTACTTC
d_call: NA
v_call: TRBV7-9
j_call: TRBJ2-7
clone_size: few

cdr3_aa: CASSQVRTGGAGELFF
cdr3_nt: TGCGCCAGCAGCCAGGTTAGGACAGGGGGCGCCGGGGAGCTGTTTTTT
d_call: TRBD1
v_call: TRBV4-1
j_call: TRBJ2-2
clone_size: once

cdr3_aa: CASSPRTGNYGYTF
cdr3_nt: TGTGCCAGCAGCCCCAGGACAGGGAACTATGGCTACACCTTC
d_call: TRBD1
v_call: TRBV7-2
j_call: TRBJ1-2
clone_size: NA